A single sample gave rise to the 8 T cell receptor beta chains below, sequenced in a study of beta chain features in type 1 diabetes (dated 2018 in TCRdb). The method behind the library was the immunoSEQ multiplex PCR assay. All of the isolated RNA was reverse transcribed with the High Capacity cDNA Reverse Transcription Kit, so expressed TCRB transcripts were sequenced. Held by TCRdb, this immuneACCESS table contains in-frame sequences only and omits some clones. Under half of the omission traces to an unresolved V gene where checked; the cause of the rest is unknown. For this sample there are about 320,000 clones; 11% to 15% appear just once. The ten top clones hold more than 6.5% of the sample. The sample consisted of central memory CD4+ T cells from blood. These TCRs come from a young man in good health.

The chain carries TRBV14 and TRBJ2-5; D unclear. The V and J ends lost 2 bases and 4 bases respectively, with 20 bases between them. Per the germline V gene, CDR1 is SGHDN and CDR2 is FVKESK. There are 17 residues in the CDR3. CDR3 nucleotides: TGTGCCAGCAGCCAATCGGGCCTCGGGCAGATAAGAGAGACCCAGTACTTC. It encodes CASSQSGLGQIRETQYF.

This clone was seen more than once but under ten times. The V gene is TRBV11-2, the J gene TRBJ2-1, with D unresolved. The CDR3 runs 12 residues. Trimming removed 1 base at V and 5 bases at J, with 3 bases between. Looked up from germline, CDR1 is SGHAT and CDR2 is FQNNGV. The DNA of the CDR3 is TGTGCCAGCAGCTTAGTGGACAATGAGCAGTTCTTC. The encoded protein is CASSLVDNEQFF.

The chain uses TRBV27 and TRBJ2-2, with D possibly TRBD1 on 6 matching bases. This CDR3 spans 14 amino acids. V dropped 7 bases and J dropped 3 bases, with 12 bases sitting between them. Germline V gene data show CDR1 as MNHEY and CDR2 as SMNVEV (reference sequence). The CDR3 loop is CASTPRTDTGELFF. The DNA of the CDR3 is TGTGCCAGCACACCTAGGACAGACACCGGGGAGCTGTTTTTT.

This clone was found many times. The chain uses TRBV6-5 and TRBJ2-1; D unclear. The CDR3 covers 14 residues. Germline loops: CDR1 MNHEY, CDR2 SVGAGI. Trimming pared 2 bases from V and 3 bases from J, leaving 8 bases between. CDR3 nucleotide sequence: TGTGCCAGCAGTTACGGTAGTGGCTACAATGAGCAGTTCTTC. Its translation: CASSYGSGYNEQFF.

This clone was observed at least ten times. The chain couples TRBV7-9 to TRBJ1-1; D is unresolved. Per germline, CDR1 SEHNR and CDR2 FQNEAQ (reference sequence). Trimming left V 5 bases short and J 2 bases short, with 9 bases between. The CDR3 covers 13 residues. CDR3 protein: CASSAGFNTEAFF. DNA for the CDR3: TGTGCCAGCAGCGCGGGGTTCAACACTGAAGCTTTCTTT.

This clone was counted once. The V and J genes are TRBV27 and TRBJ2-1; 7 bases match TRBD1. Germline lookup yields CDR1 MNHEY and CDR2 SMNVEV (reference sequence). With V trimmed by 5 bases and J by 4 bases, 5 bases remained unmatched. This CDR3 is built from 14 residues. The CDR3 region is CASSQEGQYNEQFF. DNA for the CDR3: TGTGCCAGCAGTCAAGAGGGACAGTACAATGAGCAGTTCTTC.

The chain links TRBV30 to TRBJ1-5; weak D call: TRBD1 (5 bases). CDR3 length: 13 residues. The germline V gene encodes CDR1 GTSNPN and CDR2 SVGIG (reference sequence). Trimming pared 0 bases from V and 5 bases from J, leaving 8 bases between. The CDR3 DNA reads TGTGCCTGGAGTGTGGACACGGATCAGCCCCAGCATTTT. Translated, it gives CAWSVDTDQPQHF. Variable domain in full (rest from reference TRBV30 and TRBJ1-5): SQTIHQWPATLVQPVGSPLSLECTVEGTSNPNLYWYRQAAGRGLQLLFYSVGIGQISSEVPQNLSASRPQDRQFILSSKKLLLSDSGFYLCAWSVDTDQPQHFGDGTRLSIL.

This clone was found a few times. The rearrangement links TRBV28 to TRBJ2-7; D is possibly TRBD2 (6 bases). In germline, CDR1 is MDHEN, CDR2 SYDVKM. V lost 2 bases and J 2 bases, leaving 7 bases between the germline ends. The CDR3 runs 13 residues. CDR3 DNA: TGTGCCAGCAGTTTAGGGAGGACCTACGAGCAGTACTTC. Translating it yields CASSLGRTYEQYF.